The source of this T cell receptor beta chain is a study of T cell responses to AZD1222 COVID-19 vaccine. Repertoires were generated with immunoSEQ multiplex PCR, while TCRdb's copy carries only in-frame clones and drops some. The data contain over 45,000 clones, 89% of them singletons. Germline V lookup: CDR1 SGHTA, CDR2 FQGNSA. The J segment lost 8 bases and the V segment lost 3 bases, leaving 3 bases of the junction unmatched. This CDR3 is 14 amino acids long. The receptor was isolated from an adult in good health. Here the sequenced sample was peripheral blood, taken on day 0 of AZD1222 vaccination. The chain carries TRBV7-2 and TRBJ2-1; 11 bases match TRBD2. CDR3 loop: CASSFTSGGHEQFF. The CDR3 coding sequence is TGTGCCAGCAGCTTTACTAGCGGGGGTCATGAGCAGTTCTTC.